This T cell receptor (beta chain) was observed in a study of CD8 T cells in Susac syndrome. General study findings and limits: The relatively small number of individuals in the TCR sequencing and HLA analysis was acknowledged by the study.

A word on this clonotype: What it binds is not known.

TCR beta sequencing covered blood CD8+ and CD4+ T cells. TEMRA cells were enriched by FACS, while CD8+ and CD4+ T cells were obtained through a negative isolation that was performed magnetically. Random hexamers served to reverse transcribe roughly 0.45 to 1 ug RNA. MiXCR, applied by TCRdb to the immunoSEQ multiplex PCR reads, yields one record per CDR3 protein. The table lists roughly 130,000 distinct CDR3 sequences, over 90% of them singletons. Per germline, CDR1 LGHNA and CDR2 YNFKEQ. The CDR3 runs to 14 residues. Trimming shortened V by 1 base and J by 1 base, and 7 bases separated the two germline ends.

Sequences were obtained from CD4+ T cells from PBMCs. The source of this sequence is a human donor in good health. The J gene is TRBJ1-1, the V gene TRBV4-2; D not resolved. The CDR3, as DNA: TGTGCCAGCAGCCAAGTCCCTTCGAACACTGAAGCTTTCTTT. Its protein is CASSQVPSNTEAFF.